This T cell receptor beta chain was captured in a study of PD-1 blockade in mismatch repair-deficient tumors. There are a few counts of this clone. Using immunoSEQ multiplex PCR, the repertoire was profiled, and TCRdb retains in-frame clones only, with some absent. The sample holds 30,000 to 40,000 clones, around 84% seen once. The receptor was isolated from an adult with mismatch repair-deficient cancer. Sequencing was performed on peripheral blood, taken around 76 weeks after starting pembrolizumab.

The CDR3 here is CASSYLAATSYEQYF. In nucleotides, the CDR3 is TGTGCCAGCAGTTATCTAGCGGCCACCTCCTACGAGCAGTACTTC. The chain recombines TRBV6-5 with TRBJ2-7, with 7 nucleotides matching TRBD2. The V gene end was trimmed by 3 bases and the J gene end by 0 bases; junction bases not matched to a gene: 5. From germline, CDR1 is MNHEY and CDR2 SVGAGI. This CDR3 is built from 15 residues.